These 7 T cell receptor beta chains were sequenced from one sample in a study of OX40 agonist ivuxolimab in advanced cancers. The protocol was immunoSEQ multiplex PCR, while the TCRdb copy is restricted to in-frame clones and leaves out a portion. Of more than 45,000 clones in the sample, less than 85% were seen once. Sample: CD4+ or CD8+ T cells sorted from blood, taken in a trial of the OX40 agonist ivuxolimab. The receptors stem from an adult with an advanced solid tumor such as melanoma, head and neck, liver or kidney cancer.

This chain connects TRBV30 to TRBJ1-6; D gene uncertain. This CDR3 is built from 13 residues. Trimming cost V 1 base and J 6 bases, with 7 bases left between them. Germline-derived CDR1 and CDR2 are GTSNPN and SVGIG (reference sequence). The CDR3 nucleotides read TGTGCCTGGAGTGGACGGGCTAATTCACCCCTCCACTTT. Its translation: CAWSGRANSPLHF.

The chain is built from TRBV27 and TRBJ2-5; D might be TRBD1 (5 bases). Between the trimmed V and J ends, which lost 2 bases and 5 bases, there was a span of 24 bases. The CDR3 covers 18 residues. CDR1 and CDR2 (germline): MNHEY, SMNVEV (reference sequence). In DNA form, the CDR3 reads TGTGCCAGCAGTTTAAGTCGCCAGGGCCAAGGGAAGGGGGAGACCCAGTACTTC. Encoded protein: CASSLSRQGQGKGETQYF.

This chain joins TRBV28 and TRBJ1-2, with 10 nucleotides matching TRBD1. The CDR3 loop spans 18 amino acids. With 5 bases clipped from V and 4 bases from J, the junction kept 16 bases outside the gene matches. Germline V CDR1 and CDR2: MDHEN, SYDVKM. CDR3 protein: CASSQPPGQGSGGYGYTF. The CDR3 DNA follows: TGTGCCAGCAGTCAACCTCCGGGACAGGGGTCGGGTGGCTATGGCTACACCTTC.

This chain joins TRBV6-6 and TRBJ2-7, with TRBD1 identical over 10 bases. V shed 8 bases, J shed 3 bases, and the junction held 13 bases outside the gene matches. Germline lookup yields CDR1 MNHNY and CDR2 SVGAGI (reference sequence). CDR3 length: 16 amino acids. The chain's CDR3 is CASYPGGGQGLYEQYF. CDR3 nucleotide sequence: TGTGCCAGCTACCCCGGGGGGGGACAGGGGCTCTACGAGCAGTACTTC.

J is TRBJ2-3 and V is TRBV28; D tentatively fits TRBD1 or TRBD2 (6 bases each). CDR3 length: 16 amino acids. Trimming removed 4 bases from V and 3 bases from J, with 17 bases in between. Germline V gives CDR1 MDHEN, CDR2 SYDVKM. The CDR3 region is CASSSNTRGRTDTQYF. The CDR3 DNA is TGTGCCAGCAGTTCAAACACCCGGGGGCGGACAGATACGCAGTATTTT.

The genes are TRBV25-1 and TRBJ1-4; D may be TRBD1 (5 bases). The V gene's germline CDR1 is MGHDK and CDR2 SYGVNS. The length of the CDR3 is 16 residues. V was trimmed by 5 bases and J by 6 bases, leaving 19 bases between them. The CDR3 is CASSISRRGVDEKLFF. CDR3 nucleotides: TGTGCCAGCAGTATCTCGCGTCGGGGGGTAGATGAAAAACTGTTTTTT. Based on the CDR3 plus reference TRBV25-1 and TRBJ1-4, the full variable domain is EADIYQTPRYLVIGTGKKITLECSQTMGHDKMYWYQQDPGMELHLIHYSYGVNSTEKGDLSSESTVSRIRTEHFPLTLESARPSHTSQYLCASSISRRGVDEKLFFGSGTQLSVL.

This chain links TRBV5-6 with TRBJ1-2, with unresolved D. The CDR3 runs to 12 residues. The ends were cut back, 2 bases at V and 8 bases at J, with 10 bases in the middle. From germline, CDR1 is SGHDT and CDR2 YYEEEE. As DNA, the CDR3 is TGTGCCAGCAGCTTATATAGAAGCGGCTACACCTTC. As protein: CASSLYRSGYTF.